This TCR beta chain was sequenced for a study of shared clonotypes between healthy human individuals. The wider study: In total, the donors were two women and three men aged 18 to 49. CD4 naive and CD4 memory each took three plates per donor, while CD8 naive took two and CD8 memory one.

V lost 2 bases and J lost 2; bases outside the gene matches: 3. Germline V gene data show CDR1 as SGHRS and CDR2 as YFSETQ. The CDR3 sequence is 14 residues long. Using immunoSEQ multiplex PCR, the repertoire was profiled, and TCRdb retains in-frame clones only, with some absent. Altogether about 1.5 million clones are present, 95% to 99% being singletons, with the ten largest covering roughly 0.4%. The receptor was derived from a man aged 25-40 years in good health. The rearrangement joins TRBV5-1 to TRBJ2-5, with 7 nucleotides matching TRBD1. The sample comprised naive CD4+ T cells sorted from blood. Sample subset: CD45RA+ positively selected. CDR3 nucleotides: TGCGCCAGCAGCTTTGGGACAGCGCAAGAGACCCAGTACTTC. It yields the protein CASSFGTAQETQYF.